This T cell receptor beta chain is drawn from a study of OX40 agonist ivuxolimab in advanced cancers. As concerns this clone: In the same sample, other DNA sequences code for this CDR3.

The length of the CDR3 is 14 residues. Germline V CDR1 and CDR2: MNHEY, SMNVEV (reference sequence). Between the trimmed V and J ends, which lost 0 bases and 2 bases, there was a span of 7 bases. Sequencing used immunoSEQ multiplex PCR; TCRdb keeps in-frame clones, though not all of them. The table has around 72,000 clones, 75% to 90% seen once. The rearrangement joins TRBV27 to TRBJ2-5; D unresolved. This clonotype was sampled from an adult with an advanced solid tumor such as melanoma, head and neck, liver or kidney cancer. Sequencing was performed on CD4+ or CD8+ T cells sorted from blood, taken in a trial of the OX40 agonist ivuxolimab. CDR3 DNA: TGTGCCAGCAGTTTATCGCCAGCACAAGAGACCCAGTACTTC. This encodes CASSLSPAQETQYF.